The 26 T cell receptor beta chains presented below share a single source sample, sequenced in a study of beta chain features in type 1 diabetes. All of the isolated RNA was reverse transcribed, so expressed TCRB transcripts were sequenced. TCRdb's copy holds only in-frame clones and misses some; the assay was immunoSEQ multiplex PCR. The table shows 400,000 to 550,000 clones, with approximately 10% occurring only once. Sequencing input: naive CD4+ T cells from blood. These TCRs come from a woman between 18 and 29 years old in good health.

The chain recombines TRBV18 with TRBJ2-5; TRBD1 agrees at 8 bases. This CDR3 region has 13 residues. The germline V gene has CDR1 KGHSH and CDR2 LQKENI. V trimming: 6 bases; J trimming: 5 bases; junction bases outside the gene matches: 5. The CDR3 nucleotides read TGTGCCAGCTCCTCCCAGGGGGCCGAGACCCAGTACTTC. Protein: CASSSQGAETQYF.

To note about this clone: The same CDR3 can be traced to other DNA sequences in this sample. V and J are TRBV19 and TRBJ1-2; no clear D. The CDR3 is 13 amino acids. The germline CDR1 and CDR2 sequences are LNHDA and SQIVND (reference sequence). The ends were cut back, 5 bases at V and 0 bases at J, with 7 bases in the middle. The CDR3 protein is CASSLGANYGYTF. CDR3 sequence (DNA): TGTGCCAGTAGTCTGGGAGCTAACTATGGCTACACCTTC.

This clone was picked up a small number of times. J is TRBJ2-3 and V is TRBV9; 9 bases fit TRBD2. CDR1 SGDLS and CDR2 YYNGEE come from the germline V gene. V was pared by 6 bases and J by 5 bases, with 4 bases of the junction left unmatched. The CDR3 is 13 amino acids. The CDR3 region is CASTAGGQDTQYF. The CDR3 DNA follows: TGTGCCAGCACGGCGGGGGGGCAAGATACGCAGTATTTT.

This clone was picked up a small number of times. The chain links TRBV29-1 to TRBJ1-2; TRBD1 aligns across 7 bases. CDR3 size: 15 residues. Trimming took 2 bases from V and 0 from J; bases not matched to a gene: 6. Germline V gene lookup returns CDR1 SQVTM and CDR2 ANQGSEA. For the CDR3, the DNA is TGCAGCGTTGAAAACAGGGGCCGTACTAACTATGGCTACACCTTC. This translates into CSVENRGRTNYGYTF.

This clone was detected a few times. This chain links TRBV28 with TRBJ2-7; 8 bases map to TRBD1. The CDR3 has 14 residues. V trimming: 10 bases; J trimming: 4 bases; junction bases outside the gene matches: 12. Germline CDR1 MDHEN, CDR2 SYDVKM. CDR3: CATKSGGLRYEQYV. In nucleotides, the CDR3 is TGTGCCACCAAATCAGGGGGCTTACGGTACGAGCAGTACGTC.

V is TRBV29-1 and J is TRBJ2-7; 8 bases match TRBD2. This CDR3 has 14 amino acids. Germline-derived CDR1 and CDR2 are SQVTM and ANQGSEA. Here the CDR3 reads CTLGSTSGYYEQYF. CDR3 in DNA: TGCACCCTGGGGAGTACTAGCGGCTACTACGAGCAGTACTTC.

This clone was detected only a few times. V and J are TRBV5-1 and TRBJ2-1; D not certain. The CDR3 runs 12 residues. Per the germline V gene, CDR1 is SGHRS and CDR2 is YFSETQ. The V and J ends lost 2 bases and 6 bases respectively, with 6 bases between them. CDR3 region: CASSFPPNEQFF. CDR3 coding DNA: TGCGCCAGCAGCTTTCCCCCCAATGAGCAGTTCTTC.

The CDR3 DNA follows: TGTGCCAGCAGCTTAGGAGGGACTAGCGGGTACGAGCAGTACTTC. Translated: CASSLGGTSGYEQYF. This chain connects TRBV7-2 to TRBJ2-7, with 12 bases aligning to TRBD2. The CDR3 loop spans 15 amino acids. Germline assignment: CDR1 SGHTA and CDR2 FQGNSA. J lost 4 bases, V lost 1 base, and 2 bases had no gene match.

Only a few counts were recorded for this clone. The V and J genes are TRBV21-1 and TRBJ1-1; the table's D call of TRBD1 was not tested on the DNA. TRBV21-1 is a listed pseudogene. The CDR3 consists of 13 residues. The CDR3 sequence: CASPGGSPLFGFF. The CDR3 DNA is TGTGCCAGTCCAGGGGGATCCCCTTTATTCGGTTTCTTT.

The rearrangement uses TRBV6-5 and TRBJ1-2, with D perhaps matching TRBD1 (6 bases). The CDR3 has 13 amino acids. Germline V gives CDR1 MNHEY, CDR2 SVGAGI. The ends were cut back, 5 bases at V and 3 bases at J, with 10 bases in the middle. The CDR3 spells CASSPNRDYGYTF. DNA of the CDR3: TGTGCCAGCAGTCCGAACAGGGACTATGGCTACACCTTC.

The J gene is TRBJ2-5, the V gene TRBV4-2; 7 bases are a match to TRBD2. This CDR3 region has 15 residues. The germline V gene encodes CDR1 LGHNA and CDR2 YNFKEQ. With 1 base clipped from V and 0 bases from J, the junction kept 2 bases outside the gene matches. The chain's CDR3 is CASSQAGTNQETQYF. The CDR3 DNA sequence: TGTGCCAGCAGCCAAGCCGGGACTAACCAAGAGACCCAGTACTTC.

The table lists this clone with a few counts. V usage is TRBV30 and J usage is TRBJ2-1; 8 bases line up with TRBD1. V was clipped by 4 bases and J by 0 bases; unmatched bases: 5. There are 15 residues in the CDR3. CDR1 and CDR2 from the germline V gene are GTSNPN and SVGIG (reference sequence). As DNA, the CDR3 is TGTGCCTGGAACCGACAGGGGAGCTCCTACAATGAGCAGTTCTTC. Amino acid sequence: CAWNRQGSSYNEQFF.

This clone was detected a few times. The genes are TRBV10-3 and TRBJ2-7, with D possibly being TRBD1 (6 bases). Germline CDR1 ENHRY, CDR2 SYGVKD. The CDR3 contains 13 residues. V was shortened by 8 bases and J by 2 bases, with 13 bases between the two germline ends. The CDR3: CAIRSQGTYEQYF. In DNA form, the CDR3 reads TGTGCCATCCGATCCCAGGGGACCTACGAGCAGTACTTC.

This clone was seen only a few times. J is TRBJ2-1 and V is TRBV28, with a tentative D call TRBD1 (6 bases). Looked up from germline, CDR1 is MDHEN and CDR2 is SYDVKM. The CDR3 is 16 amino acids. V was pared by 8 bases and J by 2 bases, with 19 bases between. The CDR3 is CASSPTPGAPYNEQFF. The CDR3 DNA is TGTGCCAGCTCCCCCACCCCAGGGGCCCCCTACAATGAGCAGTTCTTC.

This clone was detected a few times. The chain combines TRBV7-2 with TRBJ2-1; 10 positions agree with TRBD1. After removal of 3 bases from V and 8 bases from J, the junction contained 4 bases not matched to a gene. Germline CDR1 is SGHTA and CDR2 is FQGNSA. The CDR3 extends over 14 amino acids. CDR3 in amino acids: CASSFDRGQDEQFF. CDR3 DNA sequence: TGTGCCAGCAGCTTCGACAGGGGGCAGGATGAGCAGTTCTTC. The variable domain in full, completed from reference TRBV7-2 and TRBJ2-1, reads GAGVSQSPSNKVTEKGKDVELRCDPISGHTALYWYRQSLGQGLEFLIYFQGNSAPDKSGLPSDRFSAERTGGSVSTLTIQRTQQEDSAVYLCASSFDRGQDEQFFGPGTRLTVL.

This chain connects TRBV19 to TRBJ1-5; a weak D match, TRBD1 (5 bases). Trimming took off 8 bases at V and 4 bases at J, with 12 bases between the two ends. Per the germline V gene, CDR1 is LNHDA and CDR2 is SQIVND (reference sequence). The CDR3 is 13 amino acids. CDR3 loop: CASWDRGNQPQHF. CDR3 DNA: TGTGCCAGTTGGGACCGCGGGAATCAGCCCCAGCATTTT.

This rearrangement joins TRBV7-2 to TRBJ2-1, with D hard to call. The CDR3 runs 13 residues. Germline V CDR1 and CDR2: SGHTA, FQGNSA. With 2 bases removed from V and 3 bases from J, the gap between germline ends came to 5 bases. CDR3 region: CASSLPFYNEQFF. CDR3 bases: TGTGCCAGCAGCTTACCTTTCTACAATGAGCAGTTCTTC.

The chain employs TRBV9 and TRBJ2-1; a weak D match, TRBD1 (6 bases). With 4 bases removed from V and 9 bases from J, the gap between germline ends came to 11 bases. This CDR3 has 12 residues. The germline CDR1 and CDR2 sequences are SGDLS and YYNGEE. In DNA form, the CDR3 reads TGTGCCAGCAGCCCACTAGGGGGTGAGCAGTTCTTC. This gives the protein CASSPLGGEQFF.

This clone came up a few times. J is TRBJ2-6 and V is TRBV29-1; D uncertain. This CDR3 comprises 15 residues. The germline V and J ends were trimmed by 4 bases and 0 bases, with 10 bases remaining between them. Per the germline V gene, CDR1 is SQVTM and CDR2 is ANQGSEA. CDR3 in DNA: TGCAGCGTTGGCGATGGATCCTCTGGGGCCAACGTCCTGACTTTC. Protein sequence: CSVGDGSSGANVLTF.

Points on this clone: A junction boundary mismatches the germline segment, possibly from a read error. This CDR3 is also generated by other DNA sequences in the sample. This sequence joins TRBV19 and TRBJ2-7, with D uncertain. Per the germline V gene, CDR1 is LNHDA and CDR2 is SQIVND (reference sequence). This CDR3 has 11 amino acids. CDR3 coding DNA: TGTGCCAGCAGTATTGGCTACGAGCAGTACTTC. This codes for CASSIGYEQYF.

The J gene is TRBJ2-6, the V gene TRBV4-2; either TRBD1 or TRBD2 may supply D (5 bases each). The CDR3 loop spans 15 amino acids. Between the trimmed V and J ends, which lost 4 bases and 4 bases, there was a span of 11 bases. Germline CDR1 LGHNA, CDR2 YNFKEQ. The CDR3, as DNA: TGTGCCAGCAGCCGGGACGGTTCGGGGGCCAACGTCCTGACTTTC. It translates to CASSRDGSGANVLTF.

The V and J genes are TRBV4-2 and TRBJ2-5; 8 positions match TRBD1. From germline, CDR1 is LGHNA and CDR2 YNFKEQ. This CDR3 region has 16 residues. Losses at the gene ends were 3 bases for V and 4 bases for J; bases not matched to a gene: 10. CDR3 DNA sequence: TGTGCCAGCAGCCAGGAAAGGACAGGGTTTGCAGAGACCCAGTACTTC. Its translation is CASSQERTGFAETQYF.

This clone was seen only a few times. The chain is built from TRBV30 and TRBJ2-1; 8 nucleotides match TRBD2. J lost 5 bases, V lost 0 bases, and 6 bases had no gene match. Germline V gene data show CDR1 as GTSNPN and CDR2 as SVGIG (reference sequence). This CDR3 region has 15 residues. For the CDR3, the DNA is TGTGCCTGGAGTGTGCCAGCGGGGGCCCACAATGAGCAGTTCTTC. Translating it yields CAWSVPAGAHNEQFF.

This clone showed up just a few times. V and J are TRBV7-9 and TRBJ1-4, with TRBD1 matching 9 bases. Germline V CDR1 and CDR2: SEHNR, FQNEAQ (reference sequence). This CDR3 is 15 amino acids long. With 1 base clipped from V and 6 bases from J, the junction kept 3 bases outside the gene matches. CDR3 bases: TGTGCCAGCAGCTTAGGGGACAGGGATGATGAAAAACTGTTTTTT. Residues: CASSLGDRDDEKLFF.

This clone was counted a few times. V is TRBV2 and J is TRBJ1-1; weak D call: TRBD1 (6 bases). The CDR3 consists of 13 residues. The germline V gene encodes CDR1 SNHLY and CDR2 FYNNEI. Between the trimmed V and J ends, which lost 6 bases and 1 base, there was a span of 9 bases. The CDR3 nucleotides are TGTGCCAGCAGACAGGGACCGAACACTGAAGCTTTCTTT. Amino acids: CASRQGPNTEAFF.

With regard to this clone: The same CDR3 is also encoded by other DNA sequences in this sample. The CDR3 bases are TGTGCCAGTAGTATACGCAGGGGCTCCTACAATGAGCAGTTCTTC. This encodes CASSIRRGSYNEQFF. The chain couples TRBV19 to TRBJ2-1, with a possible D match to TRBD1 (6 bases). V was trimmed by 2 bases and J by 0 bases, leaving 8 bases between them. CDR1 is LNHDA, CDR2 SQIVND, per germline (reference sequence). This CDR3 is 15 amino acids long. Full variable domain (outside the CDR3, taken from reference TRBV19 and TRBJ2-1): DGGITQSPKYLFRKEGQNVTLSCEQNLNHDAMYWYRQDPGQGLRLIYYSQIVNDFQKGDIAEGYSVSREKKESFPLTVTSAQKNPTAFYLCASSIRRGSYNEQFFGPGTRLTVL.